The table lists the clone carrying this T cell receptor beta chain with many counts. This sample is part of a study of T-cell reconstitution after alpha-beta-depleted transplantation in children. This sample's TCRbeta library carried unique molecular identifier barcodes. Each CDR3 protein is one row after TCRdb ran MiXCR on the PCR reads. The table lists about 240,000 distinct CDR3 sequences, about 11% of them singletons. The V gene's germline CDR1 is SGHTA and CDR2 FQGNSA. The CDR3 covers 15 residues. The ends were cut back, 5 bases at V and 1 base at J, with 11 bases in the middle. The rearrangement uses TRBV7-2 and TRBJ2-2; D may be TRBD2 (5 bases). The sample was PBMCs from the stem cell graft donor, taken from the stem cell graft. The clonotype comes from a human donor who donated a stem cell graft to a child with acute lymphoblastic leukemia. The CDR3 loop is CASSQIAGNTGELFF. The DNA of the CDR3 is TGTGCCAGCAGCCAAATTGCGGGGAACACCGGGGAGCTGTTTTTT. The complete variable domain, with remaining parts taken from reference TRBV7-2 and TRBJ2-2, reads GAGVSQSPSNKVTEKGKDVELRCDPISGHTALYWYRQSLGQGLEFLIYFQGNSAPDKSGLPSDRFSAERTGGSVSTLTIQRTQQEDSAVYLCASSQIAGNTGELFFGEGSRLTVL.